Each of the 17 T cell receptor beta chains below was sequenced from the same sample in a study of T cell responses to AZD1222 COVID-19 vaccine. TCRdb's table, derived via immunoSEQ multiplex PCR, lists solely in-frame clones and lacks some. Among roughly 99,000 clones listed, about 85% were seen once. The sequenced sample was peripheral blood, obtained 28 days after the second AZD1222 dose. The origin of the receptors is an adult who received the AZD1222 COVID-19 vaccine.

J is TRBJ1-2 and V is TRBV28; the D gene is possibly TRBD1 (6 bases). Germline lookup yields CDR1 MDHEN and CDR2 SYDVKM. The length of the CDR3 is 11 residues. Between the trimmed V and J ends, which lost 6 bases and 6 bases, there was a span of 8 bases. The CDR3 here is CASRHRDGYTF. CDR3 nucleotide sequence: TGTGCCAGCAGGCACAGGGATGGCTACACCTTC.

V gene TRBV3-1 (or the pseudogene TRBV3-2) combines with J gene TRBJ2-1; 7 bases fit TRBD2. CDR1 and CDR2 from the germline V gene are LGHDT and YNNKEL (reference sequence). The CDR3 has 16 residues. V shed 4 bases, J shed 0 bases, and the junction held 6 bases outside the gene matches. CDR3 region: CASSLGLGGSYNEQFF. The CDR3 DNA follows: TGTGCCAGCAGCCTTGGACTAGGTGGCTCCTACAATGAGCAGTTCTTC.

This chain uses TRBV23-1 with TRBJ2-2, with D uncertain. Being an ORF, TRBV23-1 has a function that is uncertain. The germline V and J ends were trimmed by 4 bases and 2 bases, with 14 bases remaining between them. This CDR3 has 16 residues. CDR3: CASSRSTTDNTGELFF. Here the CDR3 DNA reads TGCGCCAGCAGTCGGTCCACAACAGATAACACCGGGGAGCTGTTTTTT.

The CDR3 region is CASSYRLTGGWNEAFF. CDR3 sequence (DNA): TGTGCCAGCAGTTACCGATTGACAGGGGGATGGAATGAAGCTTTCTTT. This chain uses TRBV6-5 with TRBJ1-1; TRBD1 aligns across 9 bases. The CDR3 is 16 residues long. The J segment lost 7 bases and the V segment lost 2 bases, leaving 11 bases of the junction unmatched. Looked up from germline, CDR1 is MNHEY and CDR2 is SVGAGI.

The chain links TRBV7-2 to TRBJ1-2; D unresolved. The V end lost 5 bases, the J end lost 8 bases, and 15 bases lay between the germline ends. The CDR3 loop spans 13 amino acids. CDR1 is SGHTA, CDR2 FQGNSA, per germline. In DNA form, the CDR3 reads TGTGCCAGCAGCCCGGGATTTGGTGGCGGCTACACCTTC. This translates into CASSPGFGGGYTF. Filled out from reference TRBV7-2 and TRBJ1-2, the complete variable domain reads GAGVSQSPSNKVTEKGKDVELRCDPISGHTALYWYRQSLGQGLEFLIYFQGNSAPDKSGLPSDRFSAERTGGSVSTLTIQRTQQEDSAVYLCASSPGFGGGYTFGSGTRLTVV.

The chain joins TRBV10-3 to TRBJ2-7; D not certain. The germline V gene encodes CDR1 ENHRY and CDR2 SYGVKD. This CDR3 region has 12 residues. V lost 4 bases to trimming and J lost 5 bases, with 9 bases between them. CDR3 bases: TGTGCCATCAGTGGGGGTGGCGACGAGCAGTACTTC. The encoded protein is CAISGGGDEQYF.

The chain has TRBV7-2 and TRBJ1-5; D is uncertain. Trimming took 1 base from V and 3 from J, leaving 10 bases between them. CDR1 is SGHTA and CDR2 is FQGNSA in the germline V gene. This CDR3 is 15 amino acids long. The CDR3 here is CASSLGSGNNQPQHF. CDR3 nucleotides: TGTGCCAGCAGCTTAGGCTCGGGGAACAATCAGCCCCAGCATTTT.

The chain links TRBV7-2 to TRBJ2-7; D unclear. The CDR3 consists of 11 residues. Trimming cost V 4 bases and J 7 bases, with 8 bases left between them. The V gene's germline CDR1 is SGHTA and CDR2 FQGNSA. CDR3 bases: TGTGCCAGCAGCTACTACTCGGAGCAGTACTTC. It codes for CASSYYSEQYF.

A few counts support this clone. This chain connects TRBV24-1 to TRBJ1-1; D remains ambiguous. The ends were cut back, 4 bases at V and 1 base at J, with 9 bases in the middle. Looked up from germline, CDR1 is KGHDR and CDR2 is SFDVKD. The CDR3 is 14 residues long. The CDR3 spells CATSDADSNTEAFF. The CDR3 bases are TGTGCCACCAGTGACGCCGACTCGAACACTGAAGCTTTCTTT.

The chain employs TRBV14 and TRBJ2-3; D tentatively fits TRBD1 or TRBD2 (5 bases each). Trimming pared 4 bases from V and 2 bases from J, leaving 10 bases between. The CDR3 covers 14 residues. In germline, CDR1 is SGHDN, CDR2 FVKESK. The CDR3 is CASSRGPYTDTQYF. As DNA, the CDR3 is TGTGCCAGCAGCCGGGGACCTTACACAGATACGCAGTATTTT.

V usage is TRBV5-1 and J usage is TRBJ2-7; either TRBD1 or TRBD2 may supply D (5 bases each). The CDR3 spans 14 residues. Trimming removed 1 base at V and 9 bases at J, with 17 bases between. The germline V gene encodes CDR1 SGHRS and CDR2 YFSETQ. The DNA of the CDR3 is TGCGCCAGCAGCTTGACACCCGGGGCAGACGGGCAGTACTTC. Translated: CASSLTPGADGQYF.

This chain uses TRBV19 with TRBJ2-1; 10 positions match TRBD1. Germline V CDR1 and CDR2: LNHDA, SQIVND (reference sequence). This CDR3 has 15 amino acids. The ends lost 3 bases at V and 5 bases at J; junction bases unmatched: 4. CDR3 in DNA: TGTGCCAGTAGTATTATGGGACAGGGGAACAATGAGCAGTTCTTC. It is translated as CASSIMGQGNNEQFF.

The V call is TRBV30, the J call TRBJ2-7; tentatively, D is TRBD1 or TRBD2 (5 bases each). The CDR3 is 11 amino acids. V was shortened by 5 bases and J by 9 bases, with 14 bases between the two germline ends. Germline assignment: CDR1 GTSNPN and CDR2 SVGIG (reference sequence). The CDR3: CAWAPGDAQYF. The CDR3 DNA follows: TGTGCCTGGGCCCCCGGGGACGCGCAGTACTTC.

The chain uses TRBV10-3 and TRBJ2-3; 16 bases map to TRBD2. Germline assignment: CDR1 ENHRY and CDR2 SYGVKD. Trimming removed 3 bases from V and 2 bases from J; junction bases left unmatched: 5. This CDR3 comprises 18 residues. This CDR3 is CAISEGTSGGVFTDTQYF. Written as DNA, the CDR3 is TGTGCCATCAGTGAAGGGACTAGCGGGGGGGTTTTCACAGATACGCAGTATTTT.

J is TRBJ2-3 and V is TRBV3-1 (or the pseudogene TRBV3-2); D gene uncertain. CDR3 length: 12 amino acids. Germline values: CDR1 LGHDT, CDR2 YNNKEL (reference sequence). V lost 2 bases to trimming and J lost 7 bases, with 7 bases between them. CDR3 nucleotide sequence: TGTGCCAGCAGCCAATATCCCCATACGCAGTATTTT. Translating it yields CASSQYPHTQYF.

This clone was detected once. V usage is TRBV2 and J usage is TRBJ2-1, with D possibly matching TRBD2 (6 bases). CDR1 and CDR2 from the germline V gene are SNHLY and FYNNEI. CDR3 length: 14 amino acids. Trimming took 1 base from V and 14 from J, leaving 18 bases between them. The CDR3 DNA sequence: TGTGCCAGCAGTGAAGGGAGGGATAGGGCCATCAAGTTCTTC. Residues: CASSEGRDRAIKFF.

This clone was seen a handful of times. The chain is built from TRBV11-2 and TRBJ2-7, with 11 nucleotides matching TRBD1. Germline V gives CDR1 SGHAT, CDR2 FQNNGV. The CDR3 runs 14 residues. Trimming removed 5 bases from V and 7 bases from J; junction bases left unmatched: 7. The CDR3 nucleotides read TGTGCCAGCAGCATTGGACAGGGGGCCGGGGAGCAGTACTTC. It codes for CASSIGQGAGEQYF. Drawing the rest from reference TRBV11-2 and TRBJ2-7, the complete variable domain is EAGVAQSPRYKIIEKRQSVAFWCNPISGHATLYWYQQILGQGPKLLIQFQNNGVVDDSQLPKDRFSAERLKGVDSTLKIQPAKLEDSAVYLCASSIGQGAGEQYFGPGTRLTVT.